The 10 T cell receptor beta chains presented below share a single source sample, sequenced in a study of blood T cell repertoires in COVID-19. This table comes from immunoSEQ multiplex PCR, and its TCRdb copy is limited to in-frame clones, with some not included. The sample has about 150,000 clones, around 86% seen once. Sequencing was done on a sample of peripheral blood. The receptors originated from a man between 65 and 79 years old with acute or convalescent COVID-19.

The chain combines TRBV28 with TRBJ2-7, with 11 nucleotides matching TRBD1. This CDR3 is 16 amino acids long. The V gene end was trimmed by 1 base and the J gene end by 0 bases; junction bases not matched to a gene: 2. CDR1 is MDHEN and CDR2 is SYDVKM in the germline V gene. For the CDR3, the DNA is TGTGCCAGCAGTTTATTGGGGACAGGGGGCTCCTACGAGCAGTACTTC. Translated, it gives CASSLLGTGGSYEQYF. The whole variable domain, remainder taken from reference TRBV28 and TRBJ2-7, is DVKVTQSSRYLVKRTGEKVFLECVQDMDHENMFWYRQDPGLGLRLIYFSYDVKMKEKGDIPEGYSVSREKKERFSLILESASTNQTSMYLCASSLLGTGGSYEQYFGPGTRLTVT.

The CDR3 region has the DNA TGTGCCAGCAGCTTGTTTCCGGGGGAGCAGTTCTTC. Residues: CASSLFPGEQFF. This chain links TRBV13 with TRBJ2-1; D may be TRBD2 (5 bases). This CDR3 comprises 12 residues. Trimming removed 3 bases from V and 10 bases from J, with 10 bases in between. CDR1 and CDR2 (germline): PRHDT, FYEKMQ (reference sequence).

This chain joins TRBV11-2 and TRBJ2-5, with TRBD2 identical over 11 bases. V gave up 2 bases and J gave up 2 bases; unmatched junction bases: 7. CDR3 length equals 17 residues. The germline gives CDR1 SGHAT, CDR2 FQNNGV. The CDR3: CASSLMGLAGGQETQYF. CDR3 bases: TGTGCCAGCAGCTTAATGGGTCTAGCGGGAGGACAAGAGACCCAGTACTTC.

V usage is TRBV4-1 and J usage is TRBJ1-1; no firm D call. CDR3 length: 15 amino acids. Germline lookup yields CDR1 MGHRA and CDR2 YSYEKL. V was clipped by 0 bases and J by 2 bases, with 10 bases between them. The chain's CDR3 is CASSQDNSLNTEAFF. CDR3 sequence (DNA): TGCGCCAGCAGCCAAGATAACAGCTTAAACACTGAAGCTTTCTTT.

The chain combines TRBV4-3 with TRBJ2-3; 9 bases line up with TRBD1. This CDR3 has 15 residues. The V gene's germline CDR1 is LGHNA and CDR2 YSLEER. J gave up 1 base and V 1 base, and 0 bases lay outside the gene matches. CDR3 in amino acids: CASSQGTGGTDTQYF. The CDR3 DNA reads TGCGCCAGCAGCCAAGGGACAGGGGGCACAGATACGCAGTATTTT.

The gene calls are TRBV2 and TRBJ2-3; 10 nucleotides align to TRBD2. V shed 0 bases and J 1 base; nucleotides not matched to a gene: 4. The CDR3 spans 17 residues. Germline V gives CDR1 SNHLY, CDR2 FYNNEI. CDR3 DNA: TGTGCCAGCAGTGAAGCGCCTAGCGGGAGTGGCACAGATACGCAGTATTTT. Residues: CASSEAPSGSGTDTQYF.

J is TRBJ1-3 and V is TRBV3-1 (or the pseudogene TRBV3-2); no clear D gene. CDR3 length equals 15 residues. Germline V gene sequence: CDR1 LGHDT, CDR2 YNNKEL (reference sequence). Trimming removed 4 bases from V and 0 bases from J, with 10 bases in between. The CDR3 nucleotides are TGTGCCAGCAGCCGCGGACTGACCTCTGGAAACACCATATATTTT. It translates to CASSRGLTSGNTIYF.

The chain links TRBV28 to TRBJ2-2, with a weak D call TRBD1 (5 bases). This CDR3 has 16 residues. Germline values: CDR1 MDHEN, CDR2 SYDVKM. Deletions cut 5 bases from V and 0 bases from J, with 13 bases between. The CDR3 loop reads CASSRDSLTNTGELFF. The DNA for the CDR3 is TGTGCCAGCAGTCGAGACAGTCTTACGAACACCGGGGAGCTGTTTTTT.

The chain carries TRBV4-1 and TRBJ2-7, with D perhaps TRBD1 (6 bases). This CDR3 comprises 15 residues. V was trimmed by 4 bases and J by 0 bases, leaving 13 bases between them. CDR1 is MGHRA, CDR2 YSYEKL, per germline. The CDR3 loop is CASSRGQGPSYEQYF. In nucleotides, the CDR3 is TGCGCCAGCAGCCGGGGGCAGGGACCCTCCTACGAGCAGTACTTC.

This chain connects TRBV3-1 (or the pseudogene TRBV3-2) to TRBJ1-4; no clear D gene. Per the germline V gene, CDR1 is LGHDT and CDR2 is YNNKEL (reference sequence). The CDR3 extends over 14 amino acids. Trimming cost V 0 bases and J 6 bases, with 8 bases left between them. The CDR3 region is CASSQDLADEKLFF. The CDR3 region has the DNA TGTGCCAGCAGCCAAGATCTAGCAGATGAAAAACTGTTTTTT.